This T cell receptor beta chain stems from a study of beta chain features in type 1 diabetes. Study-wide background: The number of sorted cells examined across all samples was 107,917,701. The study, taken as a whole, reports: There was a moderate but significant shortening of TCRB CDR3s in all four CD4+ subsets of Type 1 diabetes patients. The VDJ junctions of type 1 diabetes patients carried fewer insertions and more deletions. Across patients, naive, central memory and Treg TCRB repertoires exhibited apparently greater similarity than was observed across healthy donors.

Per the germline V gene, CDR1 is GTSNPN and CDR2 is SVGIG (reference sequence). The CDR3 is made up of 13 amino acids. The trim removed 5 bases at V and 6 bases at J, leaving 5 bases unmatched. As every portion of the isolated RNA was reverse transcribed, the sequencing read expressed TCRB transcripts. Data came from immunoSEQ multiplex PCR; TCRdb stores just in-frame clones and leaves some out. The sample holds about 700,000 clones, 10% to 15% seen once. This clone came up a few times. What it binds is unknown. The sample comprised naive CD4+ T cells from blood. The TCR sequence derives from a man aged 18 to 30 with type 1 diabetes. J is TRBJ2-4 and V is TRBV30, with TRBD2 matching 9 bases. CDR3 DNA sequence: TGTGCCTGGGCTTCTAGCGGGGTAAACATTCAGTACTTC. Protein: CAWASSGVNIQYF.